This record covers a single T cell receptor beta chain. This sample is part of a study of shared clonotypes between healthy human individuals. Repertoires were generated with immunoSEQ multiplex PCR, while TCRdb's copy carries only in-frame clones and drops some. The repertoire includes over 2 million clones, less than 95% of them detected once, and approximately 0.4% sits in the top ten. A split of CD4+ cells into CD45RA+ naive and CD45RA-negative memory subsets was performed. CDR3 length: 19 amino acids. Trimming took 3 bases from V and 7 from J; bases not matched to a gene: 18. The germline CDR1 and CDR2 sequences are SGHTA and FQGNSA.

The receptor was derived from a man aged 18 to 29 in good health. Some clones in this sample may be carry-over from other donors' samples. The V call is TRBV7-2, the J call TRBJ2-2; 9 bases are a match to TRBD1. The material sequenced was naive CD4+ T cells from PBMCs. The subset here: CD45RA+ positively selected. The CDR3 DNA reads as TGTGCCAGCAGCTTCCCCCGGACAGGGGCCCGGAGGGGGGTCGGGGAGCTGTTTTTT. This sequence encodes CASSFPRTGARRGVGELFF.